The rows below give T cell receptor beta chains drawn from one sample of a study of PD-L1 blockade in urothelial cancer. Libraries were prepared by immunoSEQ multiplex PCR; TCRdb keeps only in-frame clonotypes and omits some of them. This table has about 52,000 clones, around four fifths appearing once. The specimen was PBMCs, collected around atezolizumab (anti-PD-L1) treatment. These receptors came from a man aged 50-59 years with urothelial cancer. CDR3s include the opening cysteine and the closing phenylalanine or tryptophan. A D gene is named only where the DNA matches it firmly. Clone size is stated in some rows and not others, as once, few, many or a class when expanded.

CAWSVLAGGPLSADTQYF	TGTGCCTGGAGTGTACTCGCGGGAGGGCCTTTGTCTGCAGATACGCAGTATTTT	TRBV30	NA	TRBD2	TRBJ2-3
CASSRTSGRALGTYNEQFF	TGTGCCAGCAGTAGGACTAGCGGGAGGGCCCTCGGCACCTACAATGAGCAGTTCTTC	TRBV2	NA	TRBD2	TRBJ2-1
CASSGTSGVQTQYF	TGTGCCAGCAGCGGAACTAGCGGGGTGCAGACCCAGTACTTC	TRBV2	NA	TRBD2	TRBJ2-5
CASSVGTGATGELFF	TGTGCCAGCAGCGTTGGGACAGGGGCGACCGGGGAGCTGTTTTTT	TRBV9	NA	TRBD1	TRBJ2-2
CAWRTGGETQYF	TGTGCCTGGAGAACAGGGGGTGAGACCCAGTACTTC	TRBV30	NA	TRBD1	TRBJ2-5
CASSNRNTEAFF	TGTGCCAGCAGCAACAGGAACACTGAAGCTTTCTTT	TRBV28	NA	NA	TRBJ1-1
CASSWPQISSGANVLTF	TGCGCCAGCAGCTGGCCTCAAATATCCTCTGGGGCCAACGTCCTGACTTTC	TRBV5-1	NA	NA	TRBJ2-6
CASSFSDRSDSPLHF	TGCGCCAGCAGCTTTTCGGACAGGTCCGATTCACCCCTCCACTTT	TRBV5-1	NA	TRBD1	TRBJ1-6
CASSSTGTGEFF	TGTGCCAGCAGTTCAACCGGGACAGGGGAGTTCTTC	TRBV28	NA	TRBD1	TRBJ2-1
CASSSLLQGASGNTIYF	TGTGCCAGCAGCTCGCTCCTACAGGGGGCGAGCGGAAACACCATATATTTT	TRBV13	NA	TRBD1	TRBJ1-3
CASSLSGGTNEKLFF	TGTGCCAGCAGTTTATCGGGGGGCACTAATGAAAAACTGTTTTTT	TRBV28	NA	NA	TRBJ1-4
CASSHTSGSVGEQFF	TGTGCCAGCAGCCACACTAGCGGGAGTGTGGGTGAGCAGTTCTTC	TRBV5-4	NA	TRBD2	TRBJ2-1
CASSQGPVTGTGVNEQYF	TGCGCCAGCAGCCAAGGCCCCGTAACCGGGACAGGGGTGAACGAGCAGTACTTC	TRBV4-1	NA	TRBD1	TRBJ2-7
CASVGGTEAFF	TGTGCCAGCGTGGGGGGCACTGAAGCTTTCTTT	TRBV28	NA	NA	TRBJ1-1
CASSPGGSYNEQFF	TGTGCCAGCAGCCCCGGAGGGTCCTACAATGAGCAGTTCTTC	TRBV11-3	NA	NA	TRBJ2-1
CASSPRGGATPYEQYF	TGTGCCAGCAGCCCCCGTGGAGGCGCAACCCCCTACGAGCAGTACTTC	TRBV7-2	NA	NA	TRBJ2-7
CASSPPRPGLPTDTQYF	TGTGCCAGCAGTCCACCTCGTCCGGGACTACCCACAGATACGCAGTATTTT	TRBV27	NA	TRBD2	TRBJ2-3
CASSFRLSNEKLFF	TGTGCCAGCAGCTTCCGACTGAGTAATGAAAAACTGTTTTTT	TRBV5-6	NA	NA	TRBJ1-4
CASSTSTGDWAYEQYF	TGTGCCAGCAGTACCTCAACAGGGGATTGGGCCTACGAGCAGTACTTC	TRBV27	NA	TRBD1	TRBJ2-7
CASSVAGVAGQPQHF	TGTGCCAGCAGCGTAGCAGGGGTGGCGGGCCAGCCCCAGCATTTT	TRBV9	NA	NA	TRBJ1-5
CATSPDSHNEQFF	TGTGCCACCAGTCCGGACTCACACAATGAGCAGTTCTTC	TRBV15	NA	NA	TRBJ2-1
CASSVGQGGEKLFF	TGTGCCAGCAGCGTTGGGCAGGGTGGGGAAAAACTGTTTTTT	TRBV9	NA	NA	TRBJ1-4
CASSQDISGHTDTQYF	TGTGCCAGCAGCCAAGATATTAGCGGCCACACAGATACGCAGTATTTT	TRBV14	NA	NA	TRBJ2-3
CASSEGLAGGFYNEQFF	TGTGCCAGCAGCGAGGGACTAGCGGGAGGGTTTTACAATGAGCAGTTCTTC	TRBV7-2	NA	TRBD2	TRBJ2-1
CASRPGTGVYNEQFF	TGTGCCAGCAGACCCGGGACAGGGGTCTACAATGAGCAGTTCTTC	TRBV6-5	once	TRBD1	TRBJ2-1
CASSPPGLAIHEQFF	TGTGCCAGCAGCCCGCCGGGACTAGCGATCCATGAGCAGTTCTTC	TRBV7-2	NA	TRBD2	TRBJ2-1
CASSPSRRWTYEQYF	TGTGCCAGCAGCCCTAGTCGAAGATGGACCTACGAGCAGTACTTC	TRBV6-5	NA	NA	TRBJ2-7
CASSRYYYGYTF	TGTGCCAGCAGCCGCTATTACTATGGCTACACCTTC	TRBV7-2	NA	NA	TRBJ1-2
CASFGSTDYGYTF	TGTGCCAGCTTCGGCTCCACAGACTATGGCTACACCTTC	TRBV28	NA	NA	TRBJ1-2
CARRPLGGATDEQFF	TGTGCCAGGCGGCCCCTCGGGGGGGCCACTGATGAGCAGTTCTTC	TRBV2	NA	TRBD2	TRBJ2-1
CASRVQGTLSDTQYF	TGTGCCAGTAGGGTTCAGGGGACGTTGTCAGATACGCAGTATTTT	TRBV19	NA	NA	TRBJ2-3
CSVESASGTDTQYF	TGCAGCGTTGAAAGCGCTAGCGGCACAGATACGCAGTATTTT	TRBV29-1	NA	NA	TRBJ2-3
CASRATPNTGELFF	TGTGCCAGCAGGGCGACTCCGAACACCGGGGAGCTGTTTTTT	TRBV2	many	NA	TRBJ2-2
CASTVGALIQETQYF	TGTGCCAGCACCGTAGGGGCCCTCATTCAAGAGACCCAGTACTTC	TRBV5-5	NA	NA	TRBJ2-5
CASSPWTGWQFF	TGTGCCAGCAGCCCTTGGACAGGTTGGCAGTTCTTC	TRBV7-2	NA	TRBD1	TRBJ2-1
CSALLSKSFTDTQYF	TGCAGCGCCTTGCTTAGTAAGTCATTCACAGATACGCAGTATTTT	TRBV29-1	NA	NA	TRBJ2-3
CASSDSTGKGHTF	TGTGCCAGCAGTGACTCGACAGGGAAGGGACACACCTTC	TRBV6-4	NA	TRBD1	TRBJ1-2
CASRPPTGASNQPQHF	TGTGCCAGCAGGCCACCGACAGGGGCAAGCAATCAGCCCCAGCATTTT	TRBV2	NA	TRBD1	TRBJ1-5
CASSNFLDRYQETQYF	TGTGCCAGCAGCAACTTTCTCGATCGGTACCAAGAGACCCAGTACTTC	TRBV9	NA	NA	TRBJ2-5
CASSLGGAGYGYTF	TGTGCCAGCAGTTTGGGGGGTGCAGGCTATGGCTACACCTTC	TRBV28	few	NA	TRBJ1-2
CASSEPSREQFF	TGCGCCAGCAGTGAGCCCTCCCGTGAGCAGTTCTTC	TRBV10-1	NA	NA	TRBJ2-1
CASSLDRVGEQYF	TGTGCCAGCAGCTTGGACAGGGTGGGCGAGCAGTACTTC	TRBV7-9	NA	TRBD1	TRBJ2-7
CASSREPGNYGYTF	TGCGCCAGCAGCCGGGAACCGGGTAACTATGGCTACACCTTC	TRBV5-1	NA	NA	TRBJ1-2
CATSRIRTGGDEQYF	TGTGCCACCAGCAGAATAAGGACAGGGGGCGACGAGCAGTACTTC	TRBV15	NA	TRBD1	TRBJ2-7
CSGGLADNEQFF	TGCAGCGGCGGACTAGCGGACAATGAGCAGTTCTTC	TRBV29-1	NA	TRBD2	TRBJ2-1
CASSLEAPGNTIYF	TGTGCCAGCAGTCTCGAGGCGCCCGGAAACACCATATATTTT	TRBV27	NA	NA	TRBJ1-3
CASTYQGAGGELFF	TGTGCCAGCACCTACCAGGGGGCTGGCGGGGAGCTGTTTTTT	TRBV27	NA	TRBD1	TRBJ2-2
CATSRGGGSTGELFF	TGTGCCACCAGCAGGGGTGGGGGGTCCACCGGGGAGCTGTTTTTT	TRBV15	NA	NA	TRBJ2-2
CASSVEHGTGEQYF	TGTGCCAGCAGCGTAGAGCACGGAACGGGGGAGCAGTACTTC	TRBV9	NA	NA	TRBJ2-7
CASSPRLAGGPTGELFF	TGCGCCAGCAGCCCGCGACTAGCGGGGGGCCCCACCGGGGAGCTGTTTTTT	TRBV4-1	NA	TRBD2	TRBJ2-2
CASSPNRGGEQFF	TGTGCCAGCTCACCAAACAGGGGTGGTGAGCAGTTCTTC	TRBV18	NA	TRBD1	TRBJ2-1
CASSLMEGTDTQYF	TGTGCCAGCAGCTTAATGGAGGGGACAGATACGCAGTATTTT	TRBV7-8	NA	NA	TRBJ2-3
CASWGQLYNEQFF	TGTGCCAGCTGGGGACAGCTCTACAATGAGCAGTTCTTC	TRBV11-2	NA	TRBD1	TRBJ2-1
CASSSPTSGGSTDTQYF	TGTGCCAGCAGCTCTCCGACTAGCGGGGGTAGCACAGATACGCAGTATTTT	TRBV11-3	NA	TRBD2	TRBJ2-3
CASSLEGVVRLRDEQYF	TGTGCCAGCAGCTTAGAGGGTGTTGTTCGACTCCGCGACGAGCAGTACTTC	TRBV11-2	once	NA	TRBJ2-7
CASSPRDGISGGETQYF	TGTGCCAGCTCACCGAGGGACGGGATATCAGGGGGAGAGACCCAGTACTTC	TRBV18	NA	TRBD1	TRBJ2-5
CASQDRGLYEQYF	TGTGCCTCGCAGGACAGGGGGCTTTACGAGCAGTACTTC	TRBV10-3	NA	TRBD1	TRBJ2-7